The following is a T cell receptor (beta chain) sequence with its context. What it binds is unknown. These data belong to a study of tumor-infiltrating lymphocytes in primary liver carcinoma. For the study at large: Donors underwent surgery for histopathologically diagnosed primary liver carcinoma. Spanning 4.2 to 10 cm, the tumors were T1-T3 N0M0. General study points: Compared with tumor region pairs, tumor-adjacent and tumor-blood pairs overlapped less. A significantly higher top-250-clone fraction was found in tumors than in blood (p = 0.039).

J was trimmed by 4 bases and V by 5 bases; bases with no gene match: 7. The CDR3 extends over 14 amino acids. CDR1 and CDR2 from the germline V gene are LNHDA and SQIVND (reference sequence). Unsorted whole blood supplied the blood RNA, and germline DNA was isolated too. Priming with a constant-region primer yielded TCR beta cDNA from 450 to 600 ng total RNA. Three nested multiplex PCR rounds of slightly modified ARM-PCR generated TCR beta libraries. Running around 9 cycles apiece, the first two PCR rounds relied on TRBV1-TRBV30 forward primers together with a C-beta reverse primer. TCRdb re-called the multiplex PCR reads through MiXCR, storing one row per CDR3 protein. The sample contains about 330,000 distinct CDR3 sequences, almost 65% of which appear only once.

The chain recombines TRBV19 with TRBJ1-1; 7 positions match TRBD1. This clonotype originated in a man between 40 and 49 years old with primary liver carcinoma and hepatitis B virus infection. Sequences were obtained from peripheral blood. The CDR3 here is CASSLQGVSTEAFF. The CDR3 DNA reads as TGTGCCAGTAGTCTTCAGGGGGTGAGCACTGAAGCTTTCTTT.